The rows below give T cell receptor beta chains drawn from one sample of a study of cytomegalovirus exposure and HLA in healthy donors. The method was immunoSEQ multiplex PCR; TCRdb's version includes in-frame clones alone and lacks a portion of them. This sample has over 75,000 clones, with 60% to 80% found just once. Material for sequencing was PBMCs. Receptor source: a man aged 45 to 65 in good health and CMV-seropositive. Each CDR3 is given with its conserved first and last residue. A D gene is named only where the DNA matches it firmly. Clone size is not always given. Where it is, it says once, few, many or a class for expanded clones.

size	J	D	V	CDR3	DNA
NA	TRBJ2-7	NA	TRBV7-8	CASSLAYDRNYEQYF	TGTGCCAGCAGCTTAGCGTACGACAGGAACTACGAGCAGTACTTC
once	TRBJ2-5	TRBD2	TRBV6-1	CASRGLPPGGETQYF	TGTGCCAGCAGGGGACTCCCCCCGGGGGGAGAGACCCAGTACTTC
NA	TRBJ1-4	NA	TRBV19	CASTQGLDEKLFF	TGTGCCAGTACCCAGGGGTTGGATGAAAAACTGTTTTTT
NA	TRBJ2-7	NA	TRBV7-2	CASSPLGGFEQYF	TGTGCCAGCAGCCCCCTTGGGGGCTTCGAGCAGTACTTC
NA	TRBJ2-7	NA	TRBV7-9	CASSLIQDSYEQYF	TGTGCCAGCAGCTTAATACAGGACTCCTACGAGCAGTACTTC
NA	TRBJ2-5	NA	TRBV2	CASSEAREPTQYF	TGTGCCAGCAGTGAAGCGAGGGAGCCGACCCAGTACTTC
NA	TRBJ1-2	TRBD1	TRBV4-3	CASSRGLGTGVGYGYTF	TGCGCCAGCAGCCGGGGGTTGGGGACAGGGGTGGGTTATGGCTACACCTTC
NA	TRBJ2-5	NA	TRBV2	CASSLQGFQETQYF	TGTGCCAGCAGCTTACAGGGTTTCCAAGAGACCCAGTACTTC
NA	TRBJ2-1	TRBD1	TRBV7-2	CASSLDRGAYNEQFF	TGTGCCAGCAGCTTAGACAGGGGGGCCTACAATGAGCAGTTCTTC
NA	TRBJ2-2	TRBD2	TRBV4-1	CASSHSGGASTGELFF	TGCGCCAGCAGCCATTCCGGGGGGGCGAGCACCGGGGAGCTGTTTTTT
NA	TRBJ2-7	TRBD2	TRBV11-3	CASSLVSGGEQYF	TGTGCCAGCAGCTTAGTTTCGGGAGGCGAGCAGTACTTC
NA	TRBJ2-3	TRBD2	TRBV5-4	CASSSSSGSTDTQYF	TGTGCCAGCAGCTCGTCTAGCGGAAGCACAGATACGCAGTATTTT
NA	TRBJ1-5	TRBD1	TRBV5-1	CASSSGQPNQPQNF	TGCGCCAGCAGCTCGGGACAGCCGAATCAGCCCCAGAATTTT
NA	TRBJ2-7	NA	TRBV29-1	CSVEWTAARNEQYF	TGCAGCGTTGAATGGACAGCCGCGCGGAACGAGCAGTACTTC
NA	TRBJ2-3	TRBD2	TRBV7-9	CSSSSLAGVTDTQYF	TGTTCCAGCAGCTCACTAGCGGGGGTCACAGATACGCAGTATTTT
NA	TRBJ2-4	NA	TRBV19	CASTIGTWAKNIQYF	TGTGCCAGTACCATCGGGACTTGGGCCAAAAACATTCAGTACTTC